The present T cell receptor beta chain was sequenced within a study of blood T cell repertoires in COVID-19. Across the whole study: There were acute and convalescent COVID-19 samples, and they came from the United States, Italy and Spain. PBMCs, B-cell-depleted T cells, or T cells were the source of the cDNA or gDNA that made up the material.

CDR3 length: 14 amino acids. J gave up 7 bases and V 7 bases, and 6 bases lay outside the gene matches. From germline, CDR1 is SNHLY and CDR2 FYNNEI. Original handling: Amplification from reference gene primers served as the basis for estimated nucleated cell counts. Sequencing used immunoSEQ multiplex PCR; TCRdb keeps in-frame clones, though not all of them. V, J and clone size were drawn from that table, and D and trimming were deduced from the DNA. Of about 140,000 clones listed, roughly four fifths are singletons. Sequencing was performed on peripheral blood. This TCR was sampled from a human donor in a cohort sampled during active COVID-19. The chain recombines TRBV2 with TRBJ2-2, with 10 bases aligning to TRBD1. This CDR3 reads CASTRQGAGGELFF. As DNA, the CDR3 is TGTGCCAGCACCCGACAGGGGGCGGGCGGGGAGCTGTTTTTT.